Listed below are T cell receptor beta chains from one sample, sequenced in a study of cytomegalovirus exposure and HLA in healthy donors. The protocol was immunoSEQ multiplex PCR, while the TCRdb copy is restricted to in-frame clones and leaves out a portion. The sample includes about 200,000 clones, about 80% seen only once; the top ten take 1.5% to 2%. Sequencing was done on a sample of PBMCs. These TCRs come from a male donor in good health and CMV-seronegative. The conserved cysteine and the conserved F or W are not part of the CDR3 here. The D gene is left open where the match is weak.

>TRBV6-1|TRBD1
ASSSQGAETQY
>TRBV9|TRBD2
ASSPGTSGASYNEQF
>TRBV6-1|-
ASSFPYGYT
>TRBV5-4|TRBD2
ASSLGTSGTGELF
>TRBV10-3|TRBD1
AISPATGDLYNEQF
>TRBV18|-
ASSLGVTEQF
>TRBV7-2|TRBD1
ASSLETGTVETQY
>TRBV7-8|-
ASSPRPWREGNMKDGYT
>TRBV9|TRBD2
ASSVFRTSGAYNEQF
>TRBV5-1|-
ASSLDRGELF
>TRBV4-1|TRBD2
ASSPGLASGELF
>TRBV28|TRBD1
ASSSTGVNEKLF
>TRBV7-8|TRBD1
ASSLVAGGNYGYT
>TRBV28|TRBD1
ASSLGDRISGANVLT
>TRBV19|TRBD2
ASSTGGSHTGELF
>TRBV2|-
ASSVGEGYSYNSPLH
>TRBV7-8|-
ASSLVWSGVGELF
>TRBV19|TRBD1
ASMKTGGYGYT